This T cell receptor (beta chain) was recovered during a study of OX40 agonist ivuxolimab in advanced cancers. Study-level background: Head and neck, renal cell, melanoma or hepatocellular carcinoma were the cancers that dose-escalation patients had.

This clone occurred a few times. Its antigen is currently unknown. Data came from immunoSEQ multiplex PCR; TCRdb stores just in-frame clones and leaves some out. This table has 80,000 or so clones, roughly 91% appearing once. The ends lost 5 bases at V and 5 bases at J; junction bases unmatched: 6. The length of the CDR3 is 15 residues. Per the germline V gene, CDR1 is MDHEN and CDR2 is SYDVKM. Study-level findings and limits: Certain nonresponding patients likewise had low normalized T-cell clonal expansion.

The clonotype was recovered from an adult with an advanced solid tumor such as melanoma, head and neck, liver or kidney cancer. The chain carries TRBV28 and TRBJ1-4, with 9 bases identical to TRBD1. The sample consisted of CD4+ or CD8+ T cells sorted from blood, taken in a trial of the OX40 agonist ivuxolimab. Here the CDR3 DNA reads TGTGCCAGCAGTGGGCGGGGACAGGGAAATGAAAAACTGTTTTTT. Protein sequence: CASSGRGQGNEKLFF.